The subject of this entry is one TCR beta chain. As yet, its antigen is unknown. This entry belongs to a study of regulatory T cells in long-lasting Graves disease. The CDR3 runs to 16 residues. Germline CDR1 reads MNHEY; CDR2 reads SMNVEV (reference sequence). V lost 8 bases to trimming and J lost 3 bases; unmatched junction nucleotides: 15. Noted time point: newly diagnosed GD, antithyroid drugs for less than 3 months. Preparation of the TCR library used RNA extracted from PBMCs. Construction of TCR beta libraries relied on iRepertoire HTBI primers and on Arm-PCR targeting CDR3 regions. MiXCR was run by TCRdb on the multiplex PCR reads, yielding one entry per CDR3 protein. The sample contains about 200,000 distinct CDR3 sequences, 18% of which appear only once. Study conclusions and caveats: Whereas new patients shared about a thousand public clonotypes, persistent patients shared more, at 2,500 to 3,500.

This TCR derives from a female donor with Graves disease. The material was peripheral blood mononuclear cells (PBMCs), obtained at new diagnosis, from a patient treated with antithyroid drugs. V usage is TRBV27 and J usage is TRBJ2-7, with 8 bases that match TRBD2. CDR3 residues: CASLSSSGSSFYEQYF. CDR3 nucleotide sequence: TGTGCCAGCCTATCCTCAAGCGGGAGTTCCTTCTACGAGCAGTACTTC.